What follows are 17 T cell receptor beta chains derived from one specimen sequenced in a study of T cells in Graves' hyperthyroidism and ophthalmopathy. Researchers took RNA transcripts and amplified the TCR beta CDR3 regions from them. The HTBI primer set drove a first-round RT-PCR of the TCR CDR3. TCRdb re-called the multiplex PCR reads through MiXCR, storing one row per CDR3 protein. The sample lists about 720,000 distinct CDR3 sequences; about 17% were seen once. The sample comprised blood. Source of these receptors: a woman aged 45-65 years with Graves' hyperthyroidism that later progressed to Graves' ophthalmopathy.

The chain is built from TRBV5-1 and TRBJ2-5; 7 bases are shared with TRBD1. The germline gives CDR1 SGHRS, CDR2 YFSETQ. CDR3 size: 16 residues. J was trimmed by 5 bases and V by 4 bases; bases with no gene match: 14. CDR3 sequence (DNA): TGCGCCAGCAGCAGATTTACAGGGGATGGTAGTGAGACCCAGTACTTC. This encodes CASSRFTGDGSETQYF.

This sequence joins TRBV19 and TRBJ1-6; 10 nucleotides align to TRBD1. This CDR3 has 13 residues. CDR1 and CDR2 from the germline V gene are LNHDA and SQIVND (reference sequence). V lost 8 bases and J lost 8; bases outside the gene matches: 3. Here the CDR3 reads CASAGTGDSPLHF. The CDR3 nucleotides are TGTGCCAGTGCCGGGACAGGGGATTCACCCCTCCACTTT.

The chain uses TRBV29-1 and TRBJ2-2; D uncertain. V was cut by 6 bases and J by 4 bases, with 15 bases left in between. Per the germline V gene, CDR1 is SQVTM and CDR2 is ANQGSEA. This CDR3 comprises 14 residues. The CDR3 reads CSVHDKTFTGELFF. Written as DNA, the CDR3 is TGCAGCGTCCACGACAAGACTTTCACCGGGGAGCTGTTTTTT.

This clonotype was counted a few times. The CDR3 bases are TGCAGTGCTAGAAGCAGGGGCTATGGCTACACCTTC. This encodes CSARSRGYGYTF. This chain joins TRBV20-1 and TRBJ1-2; weak D call: TRBD1 (6 bases). CDR3 size: 12 residues. Germline V CDR1 and CDR2: DFQATT, SNEGSKA (reference sequence). V was pared by 2 bases and J by 4 bases, with 8 bases between.

Comment on this clonotype: This clone may be a read error of a much larger clone one base away. V is TRBV7-9 and J is TRBJ2-5; TRBD1 matches 7 bases. This CDR3 contains 16 residues. V gave up 5 bases and J gave up 4 bases; unmatched junction bases: 13. Germline V gives CDR1 SEHNR, CDR2 FQNEAQ (reference sequence). CDR3 amino acids: CASSPLGQGVGETQYF. The CDR3 region has the DNA TGTGCCAGCAGCCCTCTGGGGCAGGGGGTAGGAGAGACCCAGTACTTC. Looking up the rest from reference TRBV7-9 and TRBJ2-5 gives the full variable domain: DTGVSQNPRHKITKRGQNVTFRCDPISEHNRLYWYRQTLGQGPEFLTYFQNEAQLEKSRLLSDRFSAERPKGSFSTLEIQRTEQGDSAMYLCASSPLGQGVGETQYFGPGTRLLVL.

This clonotype was counted a few times. The chain employs TRBV7-6 and TRBJ1-4; TRBD1 matches at 8 bases. Germline CDR1 SGHVS, CDR2 FNYEAQ. After removal of 5 bases from V and 5 bases from J, the junction contained 4 bases not matched to a gene. The CDR3 extends over 14 amino acids. In nucleotides, the CDR3 is TGTGCCAGCAGCAAACAGGGGGGGAATGAAAAACTGTTTTTT. This encodes CASSKQGGNEKLFF. The full variable domain, its missing parts supplied by reference TRBV7-6 and TRBJ1-4, is GAGVSQSPRYKVTKRGQDVALRCDPISGHVSLYWYRQALGQGPEFLTYFNYEAQQDKSGLPNDRFSAERPEGSISTLTIQRTEQRDSAMYRCASSKQGGNEKLFFGSGTQLSVL.

This clonotype was observed at least ten times. V usage is TRBV5-1 and J usage is TRBJ2-1, with TRBD1 as a possible D gene (6 bases). V lost 4 bases to trimming and J lost 5 bases, with 10 bases between them. Germline lookup yields CDR1 SGHRS and CDR2 YFSETQ. The CDR3 consists of 13 residues. CDR3 residues: CASSIGQNNEQFF. In DNA, the CDR3 is TGCGCCAGCAGCATCGGACAGAACAATGAGCAGTTCTTC.

This clonotype was counted only a few times. This chain connects TRBV9 to TRBJ1-6, with D possibly matching TRBD1 (5 bases). The CDR3 spans 16 residues. The germline CDR1 and CDR2 sequences are SGDLS and YYNGEE. V was cut by 4 bases and J by 6 bases, with 17 bases left in between. The CDR3 DNA follows: TGTGCCAGCAGCCCCCCGGGGGGGGGACGTAATTCACCCCTCCACTTT. It codes for CASSPPGGGRNSPLHF.

This clonotype was detected ten times or more. This rearrangement joins TRBV12-5 to TRBJ1-2; possible D gene TRBD1, 6 bases. V gave up 4 bases and J gave up 4 bases, with 10 bases separating them. CDR1 is LGHNT, CDR2 FRNRAP, per germline. The CDR3 has 13 residues. This CDR3 reads CASGSQGFYGYTF. Written as DNA, the CDR3 is TGTGCTAGTGGTTCCCAGGGGTTCTATGGCTACACCTTC.

This chain joins TRBV2 and TRBJ2-2; a possible D gene is TRBD2 (6 bases). This CDR3 has 16 amino acids. Germline CDR1 and CDR2: SNHLY and FYNNEI. V was clipped by 5 bases and J by 4 bases, with 17 bases between them. CDR3 region: CASSLPEGRSTGELFF. The CDR3 nucleotides are TGTGCCAGCAGTCTCCCGGAGGGAAGAAGCACCGGGGAGCTGTTTTTT.

This clonotype was seen a few times. The CDR3 DNA follows: TGCAGTGCTTTGGGACCAAGCCGAAACACCATATATTTT. This sequence encodes CSALGPSRNTIYF. This chain connects TRBV20-1 to TRBJ1-3; D possibly corresponds to TRBD1 (5 bases). The CDR3 spans 13 residues. Trimming stripped 5 bases from V and 5 bases from J, with 13 bases between. Per the germline V gene, CDR1 is DFQATT and CDR2 is SNEGSKA (reference sequence).

This clonotype was observed many times. The rearrangement uses TRBV12-3 or TRBV12-4 and TRBJ1-2, with D possibly being TRBD1 (5 bases). The CDR3 is 12 amino acids. Trimming removed 7 bases at V and 7 bases at J, with 13 bases between. This CDR3 reads CASTLLGTGYTF. The CDR3 DNA follows: TGTGCCAGCACCCTTCTTGGGACTGGCTACACCTTC.

The V call is TRBV25-1, the J call TRBJ2-7, with a weak D call TRBD1 (5 bases). The CDR3 loop spans 15 amino acids. In germline, CDR1 is MGHDK, CDR2 SYGVNS. The V gene lost 1 base and the J gene lost 3 bases, with 13 bases spanning the gap. The CDR3 sequence: CASSELGAKGYEQYF. The CDR3 region has the DNA TGTGCCAGCAGTGAATTAGGGGCCAAGGGCTACGAGCAGTACTTC.

A single count supports this clonotype. The junction shows a germline mismatch at one end, possibly a read error. V and J are TRBV7-9 and TRBJ2-1; D remains ambiguous. CDR1 and CDR2 from the germline V gene are SEHNR and FQNEAQ (reference sequence). The CDR3 totals 15 residues. The CDR3 region is CASSLTQSGYDEQFF. CDR3 nucleotide sequence: TGTGCCAGCAGCTTAACCCAATCGGGCTACGATGAGCAGTTCTTC.

The gene calls are TRBV12-3 or TRBV12-4 and TRBJ1-6; D perhaps matches TRBD1 (6 bases). CDR3 length: 14 amino acids. V lost 7 bases to trimming and J lost 4 bases, with 11 bases between them. CDR3 DNA sequence: TGTGCCAGCAACCCGACAGGATATAATTCACCCCTCCACTTT. Its protein is CASNPTGYNSPLHF.

The sample holds many counts of this clonotype. This chain uses TRBV2 with TRBJ1-4; D gene ambiguous. The germline gives CDR1 SNHLY, CDR2 FYNNEI. This CDR3 has 15 amino acids. V shed 5 bases and J shed 3 bases, with 13 bases lying between them. CDR3 bases: TGTGCCAGCAGTCCACTCGCGGTTGCTAATGAAAAACTGTTTTTT. Its translation is CASSPLAVANEKLFF.

This clonotype was observed a handful of times. The chain employs TRBV5-5 and TRBJ1-4; tentative D call: TRBD1 (5 bases). The V end lost 0 bases, the J end lost 5 bases, and 11 bases lay between the germline ends. The germline CDR1 and CDR2 sequences are SGHKS and YYEKEE (reference sequence). The CDR3 runs to 15 residues. The chain's CDR3 is CASSLAVGLNEKLFF. The CDR3 coding sequence is TGTGCCAGCAGCTTGGCTGTGGGACTGAATGAAAAACTGTTTTTT. Complete variable domain (other parts from reference TRBV5-5 and TRBJ1-4): DAGVTQSPTHLIKTRGQQVTLRCSPISGHKSVSWYQQVLGQGPQFIFQYYEKEERGRGNFPDRFSARQFPNYSSELNVNALLLGDSALYLCASSLAVGLNEKLFFGSGTQLSVL.